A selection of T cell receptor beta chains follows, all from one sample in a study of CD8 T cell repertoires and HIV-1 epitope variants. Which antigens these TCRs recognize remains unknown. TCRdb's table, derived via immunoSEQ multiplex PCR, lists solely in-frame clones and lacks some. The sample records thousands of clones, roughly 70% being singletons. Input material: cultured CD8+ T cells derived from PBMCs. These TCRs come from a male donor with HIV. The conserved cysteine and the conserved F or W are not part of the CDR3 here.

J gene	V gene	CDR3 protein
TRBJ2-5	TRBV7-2	ASSLTSGSGETQY
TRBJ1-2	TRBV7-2	ASSRTGEGGGYT
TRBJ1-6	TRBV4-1	ASSQDPFKLSPLH
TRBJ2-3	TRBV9	ASSVTRGTADTQY
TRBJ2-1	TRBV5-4	ASSLEVMGHNEQF
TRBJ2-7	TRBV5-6	ASSPGTSGTISEQY
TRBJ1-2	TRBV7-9	ATSSPGYT
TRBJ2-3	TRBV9	ASSASGTSQTDTQY
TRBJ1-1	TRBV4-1	ASSGAARGHTEAF
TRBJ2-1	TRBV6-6	ASSSNRDNEQF
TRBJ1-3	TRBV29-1	SVLGTASSGNTIY
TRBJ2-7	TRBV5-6	ASSFAGRSYEQY
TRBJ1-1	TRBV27	ASSLSLTATEAF
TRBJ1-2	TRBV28	ASRKGQGVDYGYT
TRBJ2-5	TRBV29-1	SVLKGFPETQY
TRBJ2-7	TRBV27	ASSLGRSYEQY
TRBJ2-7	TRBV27	ASSLKSSYEQY
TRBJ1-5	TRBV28	ASSLVQGGNQPQH
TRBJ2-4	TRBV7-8	ALGEDQNIQY
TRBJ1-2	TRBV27	ASSRGPDSYGYT
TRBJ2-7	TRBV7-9	ASNPGQGPYEQY
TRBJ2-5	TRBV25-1	ASSETVKGETQY
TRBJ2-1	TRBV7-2	ASSLIPGQSSYNEQF
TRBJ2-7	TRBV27	ASSRTLTSYEQY
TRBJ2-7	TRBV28	ASKDRVINEQY
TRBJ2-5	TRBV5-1	ASSSSGGGVQETQY
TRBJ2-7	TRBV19	ASSGPIYEQY
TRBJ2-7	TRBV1	TSSHSLRYEQY
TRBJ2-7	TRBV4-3	ASSLGLAGAYEQY
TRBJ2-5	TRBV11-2	ASSTSGGRETQY
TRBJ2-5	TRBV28	ASRPGVLGTQY
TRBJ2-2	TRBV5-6	ASSPEMNTGELF
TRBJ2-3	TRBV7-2	ASSPDLLSTDTQY
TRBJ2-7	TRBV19	ASSISRSLYYEQY
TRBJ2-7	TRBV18	ASSPLTIAVGPGEQY
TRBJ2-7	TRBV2	ASSESTYEQY
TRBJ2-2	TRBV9	ASSVSAGNTGELF
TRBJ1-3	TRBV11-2	ASSPPSGFGNTIY
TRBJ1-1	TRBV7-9	ASRQGDTEAF
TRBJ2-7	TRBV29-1	SVGDRAYEQY
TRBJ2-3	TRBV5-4	ASSLDGGGKDTQY
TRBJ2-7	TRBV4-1	ASSQGTSNEQY
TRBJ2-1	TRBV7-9	ASSFNSGETQGKF
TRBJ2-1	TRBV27	ASSWAWGSNEQF
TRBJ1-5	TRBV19	ASSIGTGVRQPQH
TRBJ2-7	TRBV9	ASSPSSGRGAYEQY
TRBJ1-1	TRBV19	ASLTGYWTEAF
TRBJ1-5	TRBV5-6	ASSLTGYSNQPQH
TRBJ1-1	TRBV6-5	ASSDNLRTEAF
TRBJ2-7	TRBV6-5	ASSYFKQGYEQY
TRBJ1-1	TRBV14	ASSQSGGAF
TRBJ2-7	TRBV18	ASSPPAGEYEQY
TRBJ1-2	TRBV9	ASSEGGYGYT